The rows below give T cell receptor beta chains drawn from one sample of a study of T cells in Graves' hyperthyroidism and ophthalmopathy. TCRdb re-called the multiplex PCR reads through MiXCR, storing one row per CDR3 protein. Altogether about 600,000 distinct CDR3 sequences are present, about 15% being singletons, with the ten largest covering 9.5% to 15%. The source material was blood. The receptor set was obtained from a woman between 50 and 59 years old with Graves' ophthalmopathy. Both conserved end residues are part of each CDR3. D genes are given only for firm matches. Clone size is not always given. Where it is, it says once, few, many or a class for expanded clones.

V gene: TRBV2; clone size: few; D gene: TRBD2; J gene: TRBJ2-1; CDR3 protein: CASAGTRYNEQFF; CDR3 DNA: TGTGCCAGCGCCGGGACTAGGTACAATGAGCAGTTCTTC
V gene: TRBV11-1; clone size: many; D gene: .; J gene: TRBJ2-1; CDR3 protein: CASSDRKAVYNEQFF; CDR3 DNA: TGTGCCAGCAGCGACCGAAAAGCGGTTTACAATGAGCAGTTCTTC
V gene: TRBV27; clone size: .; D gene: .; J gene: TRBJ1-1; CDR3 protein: CASSLLRFGRAFF; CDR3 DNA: TGTGCCAGCAGTTTATTAAGGTTCGGAAGAGCTTTCTTT
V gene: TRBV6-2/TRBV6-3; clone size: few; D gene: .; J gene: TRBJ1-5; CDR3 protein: CASRGRARQPQHF; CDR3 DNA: TGTGCCAGCAGGGGCAGGGCTCGGCAGCCCCAGCATTTT
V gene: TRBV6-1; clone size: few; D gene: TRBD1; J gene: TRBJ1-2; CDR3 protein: CASSQAGQGVYYGYTF; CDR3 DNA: TGTGCCAGCAGTCAGGCAGGACAGGGGGTTTACTATGGCTACACCTTC
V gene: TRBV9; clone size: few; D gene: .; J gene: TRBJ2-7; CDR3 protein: CASSVALGGGEQYF; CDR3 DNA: TGTGCCAGCAGCGTAGCCCTGGGAGGTGGTGAGCAGTACTTC
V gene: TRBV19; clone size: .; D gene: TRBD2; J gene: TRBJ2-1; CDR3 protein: CASSTGTNYNEQFF; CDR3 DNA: TGTGCCAGTAGTACCGGGACTAACTACAATGAGCAGTTCTTC
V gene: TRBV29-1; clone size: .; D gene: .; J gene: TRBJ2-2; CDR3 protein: CSVSSPGELFF; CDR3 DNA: TGCAGCGTCTCTTCCCCCGGGGAGCTGTTTTTT
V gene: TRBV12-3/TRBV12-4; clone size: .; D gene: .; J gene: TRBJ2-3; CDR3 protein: CASSLRVVTGLTDTQYF; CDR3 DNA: TGTGCCAGCAGTTTAAGGGTAGTGACAGGACTCACAGATACGCAGTATTTT
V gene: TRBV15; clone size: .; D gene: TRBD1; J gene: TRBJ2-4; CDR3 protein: CATSRFPGQGNKNIQYF; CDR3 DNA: TGTGCCACCAGCAGATTCCCGGGACAGGGGAACAAAAACATTCAGTACTTC
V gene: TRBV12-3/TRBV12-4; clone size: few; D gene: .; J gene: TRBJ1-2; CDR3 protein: CASSYRSNYGYTF; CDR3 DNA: TGTGCCAGCAGTTACAGGAGTAACTATGGCTACACCTTC
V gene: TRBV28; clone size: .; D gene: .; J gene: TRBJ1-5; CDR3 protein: CASSLIIGGVGNQPQHF; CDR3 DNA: TGTGCCAGCAGTTTAATCATCGGAGGGGTGGGGAATCAGCCCCAGCATTTT
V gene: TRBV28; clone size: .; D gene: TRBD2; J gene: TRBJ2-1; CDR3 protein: CASSSQREGLPLSSYNEQFF; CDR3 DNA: TGTGCCAGCAGTTCTCAGAGGGAGGGCCTACCTTTAAGCTCCTACAATGAGCAGTTCTTC
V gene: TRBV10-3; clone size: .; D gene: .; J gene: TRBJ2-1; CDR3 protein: CAISESRGRNNEQFF; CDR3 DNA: TGTGCCATCAGTGAGTCTCGGGGGCGAAACAATGAGCAGTTCTTC
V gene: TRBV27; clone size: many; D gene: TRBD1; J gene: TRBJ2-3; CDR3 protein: CASSLRDRSTDTQYF; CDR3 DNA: TGCGCCAGCAGTCTGCGGGACAGGAGCACAGATACGCAGTATTTT
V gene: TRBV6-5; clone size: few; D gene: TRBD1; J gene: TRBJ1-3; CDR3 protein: CASSYTGDGGNTIYF; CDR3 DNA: TGTGCCAGCAGCTATACAGGGGACGGGGGAAACACCATATATTTT
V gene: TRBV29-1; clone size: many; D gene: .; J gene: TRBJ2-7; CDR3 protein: CSVVPGTYEQYF; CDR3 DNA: TGCAGCGTTGTTCCGGGAACCTACGAGCAGTACTTC
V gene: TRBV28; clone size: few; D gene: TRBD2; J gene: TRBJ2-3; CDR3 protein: CASSLKGLAGIKDTQYF; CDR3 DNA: TGTGCCAGCAGTTTGAAGGGACTAGCGGGAATCAAGGATACGCAGTATTTT
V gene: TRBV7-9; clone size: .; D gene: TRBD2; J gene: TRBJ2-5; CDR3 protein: CASTLTEAGVIQETQYF; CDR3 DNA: TGTGCCAGCACCCTGACGGAAGCGGGAGTTATTCAAGAGACCCAGTACTTC
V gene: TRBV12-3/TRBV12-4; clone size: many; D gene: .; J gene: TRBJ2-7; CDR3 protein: CASSSIGDEQYF; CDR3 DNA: TGTGCCAGCAGCAGTATAGGGGACGAGCAGTACTTC
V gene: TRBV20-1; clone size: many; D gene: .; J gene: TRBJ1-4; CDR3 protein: CSARDLLRGDEKLFF; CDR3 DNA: TGCAGTGCTAGAGATCTCCTGCGAGGGGACGAAAAACTGTTTTTT
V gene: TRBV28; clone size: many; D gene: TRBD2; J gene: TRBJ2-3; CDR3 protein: CASNRLARSTDTQYF; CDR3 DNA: TGTGCCAGCAACCGACTAGCGCGTAGCACAGATACGCAGTATTTT
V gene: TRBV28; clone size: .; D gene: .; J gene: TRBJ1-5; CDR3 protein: CASSLFRPDNQPQHF; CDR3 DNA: TGTGCCAGCAGTTTGTTTAGGCCAGACAATCAGCCCCAGCATTTT
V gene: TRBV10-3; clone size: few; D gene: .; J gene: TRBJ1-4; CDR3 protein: CAIKREEEEKLFF; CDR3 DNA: TGTGCCATCAAGAGGGAAGAGGAGGAAAAACTGTTTTTT
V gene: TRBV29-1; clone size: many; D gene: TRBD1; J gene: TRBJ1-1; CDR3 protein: CSVPAGGANTEAFF; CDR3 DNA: TGCAGCGTTCCTGCAGGGGGCGCGAACACTGAAGCTTTCTTT
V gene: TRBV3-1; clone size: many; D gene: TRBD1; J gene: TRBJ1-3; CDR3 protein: CASSRGQGIGNTIYF; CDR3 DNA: TGTGCCAGCAGCCGAGGACAGGGTATAGGAAACACCATATATTTT
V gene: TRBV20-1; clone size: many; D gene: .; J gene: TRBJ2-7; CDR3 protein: CSARDVGRGRAEQYF; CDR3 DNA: TGCAGTGCTAGAGATGTTGGCAGGGGTAGAGCCGAGCAGTACTTC
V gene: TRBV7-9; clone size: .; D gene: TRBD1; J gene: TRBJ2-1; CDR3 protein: CASSSWDRGHNEQFF; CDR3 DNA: TGTGCCAGCAGCTCCTGGGACAGGGGACACAATGAGCAGTTCTTC
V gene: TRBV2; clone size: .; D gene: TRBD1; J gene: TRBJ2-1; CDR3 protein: CASSVIRDRDYNEQFF; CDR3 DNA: TGTGCCAGCAGCGTAATCCGGGACAGAGACTACAATGAGCAGTTCTTC
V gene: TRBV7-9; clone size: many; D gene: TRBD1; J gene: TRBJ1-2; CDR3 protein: CASSSYLGTGDRYTF; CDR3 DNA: TGTGCCAGCAGCTCCTACCTCGGGACAGGGGATAGGTACACCTTC
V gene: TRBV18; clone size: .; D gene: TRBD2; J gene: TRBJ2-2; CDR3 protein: CASSPGLAGTGELFF; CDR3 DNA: TGTGCCAGCTCACCGGGACTAGCGGGCACCGGGGAGCTGTTTTTT
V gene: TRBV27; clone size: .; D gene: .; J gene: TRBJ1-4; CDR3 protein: CASSLSSNLGHGNEKLFF; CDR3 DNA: TGTGCCAGCAGTTTATCTAGCAACTTGGGGCACGGTAATGAAAAACTGTTTTTT
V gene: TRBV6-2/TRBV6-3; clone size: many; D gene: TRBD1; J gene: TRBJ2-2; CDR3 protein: CASRQGPTGELFF; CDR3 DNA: TGTGCCAGCAGACAGGGGCCCACCGGGGAGCTGTTTTTT
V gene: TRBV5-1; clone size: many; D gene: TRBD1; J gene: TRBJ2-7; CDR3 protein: CASSLEGQGYEQYF; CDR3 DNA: TGCGCCAGCAGCTTGGAGGGACAGGGGTACGAGCAGTACTTC
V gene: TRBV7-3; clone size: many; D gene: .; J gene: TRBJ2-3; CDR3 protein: CASSQTGLADTQYF; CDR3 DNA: TGTGCCAGCAGCCAAACCGGGCTAGCAGATACGCAGTATTTT
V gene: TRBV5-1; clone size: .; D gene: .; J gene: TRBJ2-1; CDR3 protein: CASSWGVGNEQFF; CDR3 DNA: TGCGCCAGCAGCTGGGGGGTTGGCAATGAGCAGTTCTTC
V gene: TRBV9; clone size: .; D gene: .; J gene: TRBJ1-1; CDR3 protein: CASSTRGMNTEAFF; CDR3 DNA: TGTGCCAGCAGCACCCGGGGAATGAACACTGAAGCTTTCTTT
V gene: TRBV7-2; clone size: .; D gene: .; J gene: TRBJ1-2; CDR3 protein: CASSLISRSQRGYTF; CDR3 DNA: TGTGCCAGCAGCTTGATTTCGAGGTCTCAACGTGGCTACACCTTC
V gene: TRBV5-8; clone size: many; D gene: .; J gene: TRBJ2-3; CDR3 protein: CASSFTLASTDTQYF; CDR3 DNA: TGTGCCAGCAGCTTTACCCTAGCGAGCACAGATACGCAGTATTTT
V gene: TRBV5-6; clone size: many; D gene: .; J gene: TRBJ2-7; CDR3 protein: CASSRGTYTSYEQYF; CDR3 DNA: TGTGCCAGCAGCCGCGGGACCTACACCTCCTACGAGCAGTACTTC
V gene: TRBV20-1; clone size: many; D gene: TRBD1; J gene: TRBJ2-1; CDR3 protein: CSARAWDRGLSSSYNEQFF; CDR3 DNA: TGCAGTGCTAGAGCCTGGGACAGGGGGCTATCCTCTTCCTACAATGAGCAGTTCTTC
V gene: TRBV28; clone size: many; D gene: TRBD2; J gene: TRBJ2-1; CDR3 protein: CASSSMAGGHNEQFF; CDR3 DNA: TGTGCCAGCAGTTCAATGGCGGGAGGGCACAATGAGCAGTTCTTC
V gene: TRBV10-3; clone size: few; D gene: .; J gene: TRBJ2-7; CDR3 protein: CAISLTSYEQYF; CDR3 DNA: TGTGCCATCAGTCTTACCTCCTACGAGCAGTACTTC
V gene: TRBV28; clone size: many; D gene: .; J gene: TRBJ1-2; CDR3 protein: CASSLGGENYGYTF; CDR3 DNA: TGTGCCAGCAGTTTAGGAGGAGAGAACTATGGCTACACCTTC
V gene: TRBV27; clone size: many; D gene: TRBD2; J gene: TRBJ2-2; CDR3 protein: CASTLAGLPPTGELFF; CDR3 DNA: TGTGCCAGCACTTTAGCGGGACTACCCCCTACCGGGGAGCTGTTTTTT
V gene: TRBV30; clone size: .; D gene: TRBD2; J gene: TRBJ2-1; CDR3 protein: CAWMAGGSSYNEQFF; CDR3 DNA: TGTGCCTGGATGGCGGGAGGGAGCTCCTACAATGAGCAGTTCTTC
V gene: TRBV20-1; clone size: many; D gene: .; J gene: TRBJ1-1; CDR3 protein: CSALPPSTRKAFF; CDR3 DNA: TGCAGTGCCCTTCCCCCCTCGACCAGAAAAGCTTTCTTT
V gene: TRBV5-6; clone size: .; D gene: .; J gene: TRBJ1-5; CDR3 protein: CASSLAGGVDQPQHF; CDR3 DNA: TGTGCCAGCAGCTTGGCGGGGGGCGTGGATCAGCCCCAGCATTTT